In its sample, the clone carrying this T cell receptor beta chain is medium-sized. Its antigen remains unknown. This record belongs to a study of liver allograft versus peripheral blood T cells. Across the study: In transplanted livers, T cell receptor repertoires were compared with those found in the recipients' peripheral blood. Notes on the study in general: Liver allograft and peripheral blood T cell receptor repertoires reportedly differed.

TCRdb used MiXCR to reprocess the reads, holding one entry per CDR3 protein. The profile covers approximately 5,700 distinct CDR3 sequences, with 15% to 20% appearing a single time and under 11% taken by the ten largest. Germline CDR1 and CDR2: ENHRY and SYGVKD. V was clipped by 11 bases and J by 6 bases, with 26 bases between them. The CDR3 loop spans 15 amino acids. This sequence originates from a human patient who had a liver transplant. Some T cells may arise from the graft donor. The genes are TRBV10-3 and TRBJ2-7; TRBD2 might be the D (5 bases). This CDR3 is CAAPRAGPSPPEQYF. The CDR3, as DNA: TGTGCCGCCCCGAGGGCGGGCCCCTCTCCTCCCGAGCAGTACTTC.